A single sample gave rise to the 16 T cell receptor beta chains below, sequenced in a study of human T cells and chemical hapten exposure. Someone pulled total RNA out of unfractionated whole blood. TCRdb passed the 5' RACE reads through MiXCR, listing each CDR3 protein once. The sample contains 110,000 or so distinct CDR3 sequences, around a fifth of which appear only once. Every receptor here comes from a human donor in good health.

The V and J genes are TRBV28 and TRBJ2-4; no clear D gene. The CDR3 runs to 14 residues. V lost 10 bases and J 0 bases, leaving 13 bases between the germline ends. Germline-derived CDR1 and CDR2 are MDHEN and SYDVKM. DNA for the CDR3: TGTGCCACCGGGTGGGTCCTAGCCAAAAACATTCAGTACTTC. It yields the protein CATGWVLAKNIQYF.

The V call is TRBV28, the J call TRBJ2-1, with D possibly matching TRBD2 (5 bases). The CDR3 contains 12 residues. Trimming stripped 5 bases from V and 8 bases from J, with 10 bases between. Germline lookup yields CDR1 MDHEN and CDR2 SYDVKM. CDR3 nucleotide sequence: TGTGCCAGCAGTCGCGAGGGAGATGAGCAGTTCTTC. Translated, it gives CASSREGDEQFF.

CDR3 sequence (DNA): TGTGCCAGCAGTCGAAGGGGTTTGGGGACAGACTACAATGAGCAGTTCTTC. Amino acids: CASSRRGLGTDYNEQFF. The genes are TRBV6-5 and TRBJ2-1; the match to TRBD1 covers 7 bases. Germline V CDR1 and CDR2: MNHEY, SVGAGI. The junction had 13 bases not matched to a gene; V was cut back by 5 bases and J by 3 bases. The CDR3 has 17 residues.

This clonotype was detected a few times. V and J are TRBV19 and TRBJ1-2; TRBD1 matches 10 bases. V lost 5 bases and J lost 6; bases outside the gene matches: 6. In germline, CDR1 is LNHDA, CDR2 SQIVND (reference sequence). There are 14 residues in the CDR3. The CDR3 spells CASSFDRGPDGYTF. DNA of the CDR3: TGTGCCAGTAGTTTCGACAGGGGGCCCGATGGCTACACCTTC.

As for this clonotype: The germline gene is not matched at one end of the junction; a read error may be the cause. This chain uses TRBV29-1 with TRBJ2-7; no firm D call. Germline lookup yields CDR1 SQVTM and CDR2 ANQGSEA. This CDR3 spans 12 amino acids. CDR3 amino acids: CSVEDRLGPRNF. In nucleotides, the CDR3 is TGCAGCGTTGAAGATCGACTTGGACCGCGTAATTTC.

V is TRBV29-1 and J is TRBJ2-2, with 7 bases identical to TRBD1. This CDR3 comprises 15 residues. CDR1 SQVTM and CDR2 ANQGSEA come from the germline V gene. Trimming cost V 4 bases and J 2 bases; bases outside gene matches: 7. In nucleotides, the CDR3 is TGCAGCGTTGGACTCGGACAGGCTAACACCGGGGAGCTGTTTTTT. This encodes CSVGLGQANTGELFF.

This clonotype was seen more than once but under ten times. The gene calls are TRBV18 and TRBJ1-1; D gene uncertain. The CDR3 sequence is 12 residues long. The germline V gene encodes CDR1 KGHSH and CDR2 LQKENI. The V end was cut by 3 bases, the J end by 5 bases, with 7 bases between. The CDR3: CASSPSRTEAFF. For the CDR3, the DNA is TGTGCCAGCTCACCCTCGCGAACTGAAGCTTTCTTT. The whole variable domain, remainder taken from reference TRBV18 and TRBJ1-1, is NAGVMQNPRHLVRRRGQEARLRCSPMKGHSHVYWYRQLPEEGLKFMVYLQKENIIDESGMPKERFSAEFPKEGPSILRIQQVVRGDSAAYFCASSPSRTEAFFGQGTRLTVV.

In DNA form, the CDR3 reads TGTGCCAGCTCACCCAAGACAGGGGTCGACAATGAGCAGTTCTTC. Residues: CASSPKTGVDNEQFF. The chain couples TRBV18 to TRBJ2-1; TRBD1 matches 8 bases. The germline V gene has CDR1 KGHSH and CDR2 LQKENI. The CDR3 extends over 15 amino acids. V trimming: 3 bases; J trimming: 5 bases; junction bases outside the gene matches: 6.

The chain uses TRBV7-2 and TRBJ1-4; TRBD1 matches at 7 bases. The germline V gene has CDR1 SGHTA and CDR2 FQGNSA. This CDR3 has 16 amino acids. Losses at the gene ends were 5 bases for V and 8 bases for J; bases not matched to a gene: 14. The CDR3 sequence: CASSHDGQEVDEKLFF. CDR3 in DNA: TGTGCCAGCAGCCATGACGGACAGGAGGTGGACGAAAAACTGTTTTTT.

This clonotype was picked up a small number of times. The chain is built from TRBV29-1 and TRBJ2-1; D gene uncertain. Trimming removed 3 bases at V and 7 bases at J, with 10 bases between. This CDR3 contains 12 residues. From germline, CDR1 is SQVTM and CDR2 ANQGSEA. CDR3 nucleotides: TGCAGCGTTGAGGGCTTGGGGAATGAGCAGTTCTTC. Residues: CSVEGLGNEQFF.

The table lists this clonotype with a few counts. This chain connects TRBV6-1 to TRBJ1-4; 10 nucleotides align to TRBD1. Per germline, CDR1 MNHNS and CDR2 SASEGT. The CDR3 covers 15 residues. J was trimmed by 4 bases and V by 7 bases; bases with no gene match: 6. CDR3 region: CASTDRGLSNEKLFF. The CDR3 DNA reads TGTGCCAGCACCGACAGGGGGCTAAGTAATGAAAAACTGTTTTTT.

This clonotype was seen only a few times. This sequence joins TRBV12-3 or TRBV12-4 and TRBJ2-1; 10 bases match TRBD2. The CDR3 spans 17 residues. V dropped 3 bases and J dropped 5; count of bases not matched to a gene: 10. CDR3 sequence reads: CASSFSLAGGNHNEQFF. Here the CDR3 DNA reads TGTGCCAGCAGTTTTAGTTTAGCGGGAGGTAATCACAATGAGCAGTTCTTC.

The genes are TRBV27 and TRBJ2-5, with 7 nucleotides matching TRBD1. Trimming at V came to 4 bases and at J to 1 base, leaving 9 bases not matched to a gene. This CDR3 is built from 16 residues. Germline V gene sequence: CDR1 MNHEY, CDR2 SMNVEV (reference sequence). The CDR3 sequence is CASSSYRGRGQETQYF. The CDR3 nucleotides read TGTGCCAGCAGTTCGTACAGGGGTAGGGGCCAAGAGACCCAGTACTTC.

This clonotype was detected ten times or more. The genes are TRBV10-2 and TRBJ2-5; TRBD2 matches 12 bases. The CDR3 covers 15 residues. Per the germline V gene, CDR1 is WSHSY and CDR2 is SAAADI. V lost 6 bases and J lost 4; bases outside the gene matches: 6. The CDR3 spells CASRSTSGRVETQYF. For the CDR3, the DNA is TGCGCCAGCAGGTCGACTAGCGGGAGAGTAGAGACCCAGTACTTC.

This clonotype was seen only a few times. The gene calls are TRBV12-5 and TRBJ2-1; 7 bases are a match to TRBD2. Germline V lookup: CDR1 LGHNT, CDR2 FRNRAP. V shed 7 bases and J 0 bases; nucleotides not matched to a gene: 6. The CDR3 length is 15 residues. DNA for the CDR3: TGTGCTAGTGCCCATGGCGGGGGCTCCTACAATGAGCAGTTCTTC. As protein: CASAHGGGSYNEQFF. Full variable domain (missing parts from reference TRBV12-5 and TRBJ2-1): DARVTQTPRHKVTEMGQEVTMRCQPILGHNTVFWYRQTMMQGLELLAYFRNRAPLDDSGMPKDRFSAEMPDATLATLKIQPSEPRDSAVYFCASAHGGGSYNEQFFGPGTRLTVL.

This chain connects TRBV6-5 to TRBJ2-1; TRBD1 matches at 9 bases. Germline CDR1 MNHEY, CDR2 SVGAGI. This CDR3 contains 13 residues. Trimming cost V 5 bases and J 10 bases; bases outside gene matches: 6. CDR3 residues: CASSRDRAGEQFF. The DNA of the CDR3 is TGTGCCAGCAGTCGGGACAGGGCGGGGGAGCAGTTCTTC.